What follows are 5 T cell receptor beta chains derived from one specimen sequenced in a study of blood T cell repertoires in COVID-19. This table comes from immunoSEQ multiplex PCR, and its TCRdb copy is limited to in-frame clones, with some not included. The sample comprises some 110,000 clones, about 82% of which are singletons, and about a sixth rests with the top ten. Sequences were obtained from peripheral blood. These receptors all come from a man aged 55 to 70 with active or convalescent COVID-19.

The chain has TRBV19 and TRBJ1-2, with TRBD1 matching over 12 bases. Germline assignment: CDR1 LNHDA and CDR2 SQIVND (reference sequence). The trim removed 6 bases at V and 1 base at J, leaving 9 bases unmatched. The CDR3 runs 17 residues. The CDR3 region has the DNA TGTGCCAGTAGACCCGGGACAGGGGGCGCGTATAACTATGGCTACACCTTC. Its protein is CASRPGTGGAYNYGYTF.

This clone was counted between two and nine times. The chain is built from TRBV7-6 and TRBJ1-1; D is perhaps TRBD1 (5 bases). Trimming cost V 2 bases and J 4 bases, with 14 bases left between them. The length of the CDR3 is 15 residues. Germline-derived CDR1 and CDR2 are SGHVS and FNYEAQ. CDR3 sequence (DNA): TGTGCCAGCAGCTTAAAGCAGGGCGAGGCCACTGAAGCTTTCTTT. As protein: CASSLKQGEATEAFF.

This chain links TRBV28 with TRBJ1-1; possibly TRBD1 for D (6 bases). With 5 bases removed from V and 7 bases from J, the gap between germline ends came to 8 bases. In germline, CDR1 is MDHEN, CDR2 SYDVKM. The length of the CDR3 is 11 residues. CDR3: CASSGGFEAFF. DNA of the CDR3: TGTGCCAGCAGTGGGGGCTTTGAAGCTTTCTTT.

This CDR3 is CASSQAETGEDEQYF. The CDR3 bases are TGCGCCAGCAGCCAAGCAGAGACAGGGGAAGACGAGCAGTACTTC. This chain joins TRBV4-3 and TRBJ2-7, with 8 bases identical to TRBD1. Germline assignment: CDR1 LGHNA and CDR2 YSLEER. The CDR3 covers 15 residues. J gave up 5 bases and V 1 base, and 7 bases lay outside the gene matches.

The V call is TRBV25-1, the J call TRBJ1-4; D remains unclear. This CDR3 is 14 amino acids long. The V gene lost 1 base and the J gene lost 4 bases, with 7 bases spanning the gap. CDR1 and CDR2 (germline): MGHDK, SYGVNS. The CDR3 bases are TGTGCCAGCAGTGAATGGCGGGATAATGAAAAACTGTTTTTT. Its protein is CASSEWRDNEKLFF.